This T cell receptor (beta chain) was identified in a study of T cell responses to AZD1222 COVID-19 vaccine. General study points: Dominant CD4 TCR responses targeted spike regions 160-218 and 743-854. The reported proportion of spike-specific TCRs targeting unmutated variant regions was nearly half.

Of note for this clone: Its antigen is undetermined.

Germline V CDR1 and CDR2: MDHEN, SYDVKM. This CDR3 has 14 residues. The V and J ends lost 5 bases and 2 bases, in that order; junction bases with no gene match: 5. TCRdb's copy holds only in-frame clones and misses some; the assay was immunoSEQ multiplex PCR. The sample contains under 200,000 clones, around nine tenths of which appear only once. The sequence derives from an adult in good health. The source was peripheral blood, collected on day 0 of AZD1222 vaccination. The chain couples TRBV28 to TRBJ2-7; 8 bases align to TRBD1. This chain's CDR3 is CASSTNRGTYEQYF. CDR3 DNA sequence: TGTGCCAGCAGTACTAACAGGGGGACCTACGAGCAGTACTTC. Full variable domain (missing parts from reference TRBV28 and TRBJ2-7): DVKVTQSSRYLVKRTGEKVFLECVQDMDHENMFWYRQDPGLGLRLIYFSYDVKMKEKGDIPEGYSVSREKKERFSLILESASTNQTSMYLCASSTNRGTYEQYFGPGTRLTVT.